Following are 20 T cell receptor beta chains from one sample sequenced in a study of T cell responses to AZD1222 COVID-19 vaccine. Generated by immunoSEQ multiplex PCR, the TCRdb table keeps only in-frame clones and is missing some. The sample shows approximately 170,000 clones, about 92% of them seen only once. The source material was peripheral blood, sampled on day 0 of AZD1222 vaccination. These receptors all stem from an adult in good health.

The chain has TRBV7-2 and TRBJ1-5, with TRBD1 as a possible D gene (5 bases). This CDR3 contains 17 residues. Germline CDR1 SGHTA, CDR2 FQGNSA. Trimming left V 2 bases short and J 6 bases short, with 20 bases between. CDR3 in DNA: TGTGCCAGCAGCTTAACCAACAGTGGAGGGGAAAGTCAGCCCCAGCATTTT. Translated, it gives CASSLTNSGGESQPQHF.

The chain combines TRBV7-6 with TRBJ2-7, with 11 nucleotides matching TRBD2. The trim removed 3 bases at V and 2 bases at J, leaving 15 bases unmatched. From germline, CDR1 is SGHVS and CDR2 FNYEAQ. The CDR3 loop spans 19 amino acids. The CDR3 nucleotides are TGTGCCAGCAGCTTGACTAGCGGGGAGCAAATGACCGTAGCCTACGAGCAGTACTTC. As protein: CASSLTSGEQMTVAYEQYF.

The chain links TRBV2 to TRBJ2-2, with 7 bases that match TRBD1. Germline V gene lookup returns CDR1 SNHLY and CDR2 FYNNEI. The J segment lost 5 bases and the V segment lost 7 bases, leaving 4 bases of the junction unmatched. The CDR3 contains 13 residues. The DNA of the CDR3 is TGTGCCAGCAAGGGGGCGAGGACCGGGGAGCTGTTTTTT. It specifies CASKGARTGELFF.

The chain couples TRBV6-6 to TRBJ2-7, with D possibly being TRBD2 (7 bases). CDR3 size: 15 residues. Germline CDR1 reads MNHNY; CDR2 reads SVGAGI (reference sequence). With 0 bases removed from V and 2 bases from J, the gap between germline ends came to 11 bases. CDR3 nucleotides: TGTGCCAGCAGTTACTCGGGGCGGGGGCCCTACGAGCAGTACTTC. This gives the protein CASSYSGRGPYEQYF.

The J gene is TRBJ1-1, the V gene TRBV7-8, with D unclear. The CDR3 spans 13 residues. Per the germline V gene, CDR1 is SGHVS and CDR2 is FQNEAQ. V lost 2 bases, J lost 1 base, and 5 bases lay in between. DNA of the CDR3: TGTGCCAGCAGCTTATTCCAGAACACTGAAGCTTTCTTT. As protein: CASSLFQNTEAFF.

The rearrangement joins TRBV6-5 to TRBJ2-1; weak D call: TRBD1 (6 bases). CDR1 and CDR2 from the germline V gene are MNHEY and SVGAGI. The ends were cut back, 2 bases at V and 5 bases at J, with 10 bases in the middle. The CDR3 extends over 14 amino acids. This CDR3 reads CASSYDRRNNEQFF. CDR3 DNA sequence: TGTGCCAGCAGTTACGACAGGAGGAACAATGAGCAGTTCTTC.

This chain links TRBV3-1 (or the pseudogene TRBV3-2) with TRBJ2-1; D unclear. Between the trimmed V and J ends, which lost 4 bases and 6 bases, there was a span of 10 bases. CDR1 and CDR2 (germline): LGHDT, YNNKEL (reference sequence). CDR3 length equals 13 residues. The CDR3: CASSLSISNEQFF. In DNA form, the CDR3 reads TGTGCCAGCAGCCTCAGTATAAGCAATGAGCAGTTCTTC.

The gene calls are TRBV6-5 and TRBJ2-1; the match to TRBD2 covers 11 bases. V trimming: 6 bases; J trimming: 7 bases; junction bases outside the gene matches: 8. Germline V gene sequence: CDR1 MNHEY, CDR2 SVGAGI. This CDR3 contains 15 residues. The CDR3 DNA sequence: TGTGCCAGCAGCATTACTAGCGGGAGAGGGAATGAGCAGTTCTTC. Residues: CASSITSGRGNEQFF.

The chain is built from TRBV6-5 and TRBJ2-7; either TRBD1 or TRBD2 may supply D (5 bases each). The germline gives CDR1 MNHEY, CDR2 SVGAGI. There are 12 residues in the CDR3. Trimming stripped 7 bases from V and 5 bases from J, with 12 bases between. CDR3 region: CASKRGKHEQYF. CDR3 DNA: TGTGCCAGCAAGAGGGGCAAACACGAGCAGTACTTC.

The gene calls are TRBV19 and TRBJ1-4; D remains ambiguous. This CDR3 is 13 amino acids long. Germline values: CDR1 LNHDA, CDR2 SQIVND (reference sequence). V shed 3 bases and J shed 5 bases, with 7 bases lying between them. The CDR3, as DNA: TGTGCCAGTAGTATTGCAGTAAATGAAAAACTGTTTTTT. Its translation is CASSIAVNEKLFF.

V usage is TRBV18 and J usage is TRBJ2-5, with 7 bases matching TRBD1. After removal of 1 base from V and 2 bases from J, the junction contained 1 base not matched to a gene. The CDR3 length is 14 residues. Germline lookup yields CDR1 KGHSH and CDR2 LQKENI. CDR3 in DNA: TGTGCCAGCTCACCACAGGGACAGCAAGAGACCCAGTACTTC. Its protein product is CASSPQGQQETQYF.

The chain employs TRBV6-6 and TRBJ2-2, with D unclear. V lost 8 bases and J lost 1, with 11 bases in between. Germline V lookup: CDR1 MNHNY, CDR2 SVGAGI (reference sequence). CDR3 size: 14 residues. The CDR3 spells CASSQTRNTGELFF. In DNA, the CDR3 is TGTGCCAGCTCCCAGACACGGAACACCGGGGAGCTGTTTTTT.

The chain recombines TRBV10-1 with TRBJ2-1, with 9 bases lining up with TRBD2. Germline-derived CDR1 and CDR2 are WNHNN and SYGVQD (reference sequence). CDR3 length: 16 amino acids. The ends lost 0 bases at V and 7 bases at J; junction bases unmatched: 7. The CDR3 loop reads CASSESRGRADNEQFF. CDR3 bases: TGCGCCAGCAGTGAGTCGCGCGGGAGGGCCGATAATGAGCAGTTCTTC.

The V and J genes are TRBV27 and TRBJ1-1; 7 nucleotides line up with TRBD1. The CDR3 consists of 13 residues. Germline trimming cut 8 bases from V and 3 bases from J; bases unmatched to any gene: 6. CDR1 is MNHEY and CDR2 is SMNVEV in the germline V gene (reference sequence). CDR3 protein: CASQQGWHTEAFF. The CDR3 DNA reads TGTGCCAGCCAACAGGGGTGGCACACTGAAGCTTTCTTT.

The chain couples TRBV29-1 to TRBJ1-4, with 10 positions matching TRBD1. This CDR3 spans 13 amino acids. In germline, CDR1 is SQVTM, CDR2 ANQGSEA. Trimming removed 2 bases from V and 7 bases from J; junction bases left unmatched: 1. The CDR3 here is CSVEWTGGEKLFF. The DNA for the CDR3 is TGCAGCGTTGAATGGACAGGGGGTGAAAAACTGTTTTTT.

The chain recombines TRBV6-5 with TRBJ2-2, with D tentatively TRBD1 (6 bases). Germline V gene data show CDR1 as MNHEY and CDR2 as SVGAGI. V lost 6 bases, J lost 5 bases, and 16 bases lay in between. The CDR3 sequence is 15 residues long. CDR3 in DNA: TGTGCCAGCAGACACACAGGGAGAGGGACCGGGGAGCTGTTTTTT. Residues: CASRHTGRGTGELFF.

CDR3: CASSLSSVWRGANTGELFF. The CDR3, as DNA: TGTGCCAGCAGCTTATCCTCAGTATGGAGGGGAGCCAACACCGGGGAGCTGTTTTTT. The gene calls are TRBV7-6 and TRBJ2-2; tentative D call: TRBD2 (6 bases). The CDR3 is made up of 19 amino acids. The germline gives CDR1 SGHVS, CDR2 FNYEAQ. V gave up 2 bases and J gave up 2 bases, with 21 bases separating them.

The chain recombines TRBV14 with TRBJ2-7; 10 positions match TRBD2. Per the germline V gene, CDR1 is SGHDN and CDR2 is FVKESK. The CDR3 has 16 amino acids. V trimming: 1 base; J trimming: 4 bases; junction bases outside the gene matches: 7. The CDR3 sequence is CASSQVKASGGYEQYF. CDR3 DNA: TGTGCCAGCAGCCAAGTCAAAGCTAGCGGGGGATACGAGCAGTACTTC.

The V call is TRBV7-9, the J call TRBJ1-1; D might be TRBD1 (6 bases). Trimming stripped 3 bases from V and 10 bases from J, with 9 bases between. The CDR3 loop spans 11 amino acids. Germline V gene data show CDR1 as SEHNR and CDR2 as FQNEAQ (reference sequence). The CDR3 region is CASSFEGGAFF. The CDR3 nucleotides are TGTGCCAGCAGCTTCGAAGGGGGAGCTTTCTTT.

The V and J genes are TRBV18 and TRBJ2-7; D perhaps matches TRBD1 (5 bases). The germline V and J ends were trimmed by 0 bases and 3 bases, with 9 bases remaining between them. The CDR3 contains 14 residues. Germline V gene data show CDR1 as KGHSH and CDR2 as LQKENI. This CDR3 is CASSPPWGSYEQYF. The CDR3 DNA reads TGTGCCAGCTCACCACCTTGGGGCAGCTACGAGCAGTACTTC. Together with reference TRBV18 and TRBJ2-7, the CDR3 gives the full variable domain: NAGVMQNPRHLVRRRGQEARLRCSPMKGHSHVYWYRQLPEEGLKFMVYLQKENIIDESGMPKERFSAEFPKEGPSILRIQQVVRGDSAAYFCASSPPWGSYEQYFGPGTRLTVT.